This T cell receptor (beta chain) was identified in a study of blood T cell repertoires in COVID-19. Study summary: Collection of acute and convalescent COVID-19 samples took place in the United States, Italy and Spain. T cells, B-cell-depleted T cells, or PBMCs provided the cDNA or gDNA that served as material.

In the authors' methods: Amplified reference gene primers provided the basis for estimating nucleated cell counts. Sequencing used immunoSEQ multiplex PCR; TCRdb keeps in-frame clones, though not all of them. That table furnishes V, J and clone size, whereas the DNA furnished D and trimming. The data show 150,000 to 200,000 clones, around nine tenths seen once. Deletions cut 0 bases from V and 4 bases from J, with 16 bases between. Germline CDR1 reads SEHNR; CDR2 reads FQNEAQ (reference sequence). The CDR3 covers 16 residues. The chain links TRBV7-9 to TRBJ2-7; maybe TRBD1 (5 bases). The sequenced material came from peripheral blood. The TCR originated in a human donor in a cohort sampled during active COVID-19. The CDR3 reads CASSLATRVKGYEQYF. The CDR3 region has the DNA TGTGCCAGCAGCTTAGCGACTCGAGTAAAGGGGTACGAGCAGTACTTC.